This T cell receptor beta chain was identified during a study of blood T cell repertoires in COVID-19. The overall study: Samples taken during acute and convalescent COVID-19 were collected in the United States, Italy and Spain. PBMCs, B-cell-depleted T cells, or T cells provided the cDNA or gDNA that made up the material.

In the source study's methods: Nucleated cell counts were estimated from reference gene primer amplification. Sequencing used immunoSEQ multiplex PCR; TCRdb keeps in-frame clones, though not all of them. The D gene and trimming were derived from the DNA, and the V and J assignments and clone size from that table. The sample consists of about 170,000 clones, around four fifths of them appearing once. The clonotype originates from a woman aged 80 or over with acute or convalescent COVID-19. Input material: peripheral blood.

The CDR3 here is CASGTGYGEAGGTDTQYF. In DNA form, the CDR3 reads TGTGCTAGTGGTACCGGGTACGGGGAGGCCGGTGGGACAGATACGCAGTATTTT. The rearrangement uses TRBV12-5 and TRBJ2-3; possible D gene TRBD2, 6 bases. This CDR3 is 18 amino acids long. Trimming removed 5 bases from V and 3 bases from J, with 24 bases in between. From germline, CDR1 is LGHNT and CDR2 FRNRAP.